This record looks at one TCR beta chain sequence and its context. The method was immunoSEQ multiplex PCR; TCRdb's version includes in-frame clones alone and lacks a portion of them. The sample records some 96,000 clones, approximately 94% being singletons. The length of the CDR3 is 16 residues. Germline values: CDR1 SGHNT, CDR2 YYREEE (reference sequence). J was trimmed by 10 bases and V by 2 bases; bases with no gene match: 10. The data stem from a study of technical replicates of blood from a handful of donors. This TCR was recovered from a human donor in good health. The sequencing input was T cells isolated from PBMCs. This chain connects TRBV5-4 to TRBJ1-6, with 9 bases identical to TRBD1. The CDR3 loop reads CASSFTPRQGESPLHF. The CDR3 nucleotides read TGTGCCAGCAGCTTTACCCCAAGACAGGGGGAATCACCCCTCCACTTT.